What follows is one T cell receptor beta chain and its context. Using its own MiXCR run on the RT-PCR reads, TCRdb lists one record per CDR3 protein. The sample shows about 680,000 distinct CDR3 sequences, about 14% of them seen only once. The sequencing sample was made of memory CD4+ T cells from blood. The TCR comes from a female donor in good health, serving as a healthy control.

The CDR3 loop reads CASSYSIEQGTNGYTF. The CDR3 bases are TGTGCCAGCAGTTACTCGATAGAACAGGGAACGAATGGCTACACCTTC. J is TRBJ1-2 and V is TRBV6-2 or TRBV6-3; TRBD1 is a possible D gene (6 bases). Germline V gene lookup returns CDR1 MNHEY and CDR2 SVGEGT. V was shortened by 0 bases and J by 6 bases, with 17 bases between the two germline ends. This CDR3 comprises 16 residues.